These 28 T cell receptor beta chains were all obtained from the same sample, sequenced in a study of T-cell reconstitution after alpha-beta-depleted transplantation in children. The TCRbeta library was prepared with unique molecular identifiers. TCRdb processed the PCR reads anew with MiXCR; each CDR3 protein has one entry. The table records roughly 89,000 distinct CDR3 sequences, 10% to 15% of them present only once. The sample here was PBMCs from the stem cell graft donor, taken from the stem cell graft. These receptors all stem from a human donor who donated a stem cell graft to a child with inherited bone marrow failure.

In its sample, this clonotype was seen a few times. The V call is TRBV18, the J call TRBJ1-1; D is ambiguous. Germline values: CDR1 KGHSH, CDR2 LQKENI. This CDR3 comprises 12 residues. V was shortened by 0 bases and J by 10 bases, with 9 bases between the two germline ends. CDR3: CASSPPLGTAFF. DNA of the CDR3: TGTGCCAGCTCACCACCACTGGGCACAGCTTTCTTT.

V is TRBV5-5 and J is TRBJ2-5; tentative D call: TRBD1 (8 bases). The CDR3 loop spans 16 amino acids. Germline loops: CDR1 SGHKS, CDR2 YYEKEE (reference sequence). V lost 4 bases, J lost 0 bases, and 16 bases lay in between. This CDR3 reads CASSPFTGGDQETQYF. CDR3 coding DNA: TGTGCCAGCAGCCCTTTTACAGGGGGGGACCAAGAGACCCAGTACTTC.

V usage is TRBV6-2 or TRBV6-3 and J usage is TRBJ2-7; the D gene is possibly TRBD1 (6 bases). V was clipped by 5 bases and J by 3 bases, with 17 bases between them. The germline CDR1 and CDR2 sequences are MNHEY and SVGEGT. The CDR3 spans 15 residues. This CDR3 is CASSTRQVGDYEQYF. For the CDR3, the DNA is TGTGCCAGCAGTACCCGACAGGTTGGTGACTACGAGCAGTACTTC.

In this sample, this clonotype turned up many times. V and J are TRBV5-5 and TRBJ2-7; 9 bases align to TRBD1. V dropped 4 bases and J dropped 0; count of bases not matched to a gene: 5. The CDR3 has 15 residues. Germline values: CDR1 SGHKS, CDR2 YYEKEE (reference sequence). The CDR3 DNA follows: TGTGCCAGCAGCAACCGGGACAGGGCCTCCTACGAGCAGTACTTC. Amino acids: CASSNRDRASYEQYF.

As to this clonotype: A read error may explain this, as a much larger clone is one base away. The chain links TRBV29-1 to TRBJ2-5; D uncertain. Germline-derived CDR1 and CDR2 are SQVTM and ANQGSEA. The CDR3 runs 9 residues. The V gene lost 0 bases and the J gene lost 7 bases, with 0 bases spanning the gap. In DNA, the CDR3 is TGCAGCGTTGAAGAGACCCAGTACTTC. This codes for CSVEETQYF.

This clonotype showed up many times. The genes are TRBV5-5 and TRBJ1-1; D is unclear. The germline V and J ends were trimmed by 1 base and 0 bases, with 4 bases remaining between them. The CDR3 runs 13 residues. Germline loops: CDR1 SGHKS, CDR2 YYEKEE (reference sequence). CDR3 residues: CASSLFLNTEAFF. The DNA for the CDR3 is TGTGCCAGCAGCTTGTTCTTGAACACTGAAGCTTTCTTT.

This clonotype was detected many times. This chain joins TRBV7-2 and TRBJ1-4; a possible D gene is TRBD1 (5 bases). The CDR3 is 12 residues long. From germline, CDR1 is SGHTA and CDR2 FQGNSA. V was cut by 5 bases and J by 7 bases, with 8 bases left in between. CDR3 protein: CASSPQGEKLFF. The CDR3 nucleotides read TGTGCCAGCAGCCCCCAGGGTGAAAAACTGTTTTTT.

Ten or more counts support this clonotype. This rearrangement joins TRBV3-1 to TRBJ2-1; D might be TRBD2 (5 bases). CDR3 size: 15 residues. Trimming removed 4 bases at V and 2 bases at J, with 12 bases between. Germline V gene data show CDR1 as LGHDT and CDR2 as YNNKEL (reference sequence). The CDR3 nucleotides read TGTGCCAGCAGCCGCTCCGGGAACACCTACAATGAGCAGTTCTTC. Translation: CASSRSGNTYNEQFF.

The table lists this clonotype with many counts. The rearrangement joins TRBV6-2 or TRBV6-3 to TRBJ2-5; D possibly corresponds to TRBD1 (5 bases). The germline V and J ends were trimmed by 11 bases and 4 bases, with 17 bases remaining between them. The CDR3 sequence is 13 residues long. Germline V gene lookup returns CDR1 MNHEY and CDR2 SVGEGT. CDR3 protein: CAGKGEPGETQYF. The CDR3 bases are TGTGCCGGTAAAGGGGAACCGGGAGAGACCCAGTACTTC.

This clonotype was seen many times. The genes are TRBV20-1 and TRBJ2-7, with a weak D call TRBD1 (6 bases). The length of the CDR3 is 13 residues. V was cut by 6 bases and J by 1 base, with 13 bases left in between. Germline assignment: CDR1 DFQATT and CDR2 SNEGSKA (reference sequence). The CDR3 here is CSAADRNSYEQYF. The CDR3 DNA reads as TGCAGTGCCGCGGACAGAAATTCCTACGAGCAGTACTTC.

This clonotype was found many times. The chain combines TRBV12-3 or TRBV12-4 with TRBJ2-1, with 11 bases aligning to TRBD2. This CDR3 comprises 16 residues. V gave up 7 bases and J gave up 4 bases; unmatched junction bases: 9. The CDR3 DNA reads as TGTGCCAGCACCGCAACTGGGACTAGCGGATACAATGAGCAGTTCTTC. Its protein is CASTATGTSGYNEQFF.

This clonotype has a count of ten or more. CDR3 sequence: CASSERQTFDYGYTF. CDR3 nucleotides: TGCGCCAGCAGCGAGCGACAGACCTTTGACTATGGCTACACCTTC. This chain uses TRBV5-1 with TRBJ1-2; D may be TRBD1 (5 bases). The CDR3 is made up of 15 amino acids. Trimming stripped 4 bases from V and 3 bases from J, with 16 bases between. Germline values: CDR1 SGHRS, CDR2 YFSETQ.

This clonotype was picked up many times. The rearrangement uses TRBV28 and TRBJ2-7; 7 bases are shared with TRBD1. Germline V gives CDR1 MDHEN, CDR2 SYDVKM. This CDR3 contains 14 residues. The V gene end was trimmed by 8 bases and the J gene end by 2 bases; junction bases not matched to a gene: 9. The CDR3 DNA is TGTGCCAGCTCTAACAGGGGAGCGACCTACGAGCAGTACTTC. This sequence encodes CASSNRGATYEQYF.

The rearrangement links TRBV18 to TRBJ2-6; no firm D call. CDR3 length: 16 residues. The V gene's germline CDR1 is KGHSH and CDR2 LQKENI. Trimming removed 1 base at V and 0 bases at J, with 7 bases between. CDR3 sequence: CASSPRRDSGANVLTF. CDR3 bases: TGTGCCAGCTCACCACGAAGGGACTCTGGGGCCAACGTCCTGACTTTC.

This clonotype was counted a few times. The chain has TRBV11-2 and TRBJ1-2; D is unresolved. The CDR3 spans 16 residues. CDR1 and CDR2 from the germline V gene are SGHAT and FQNNGV. V lost 0 bases and J lost 4, with 15 bases in between. The CDR3 reads CASSLDSGTGIYGYTF. The CDR3, as DNA: TGTGCCAGCAGCTTAGATTCGGGTACGGGCATCTATGGCTACACCTTC.

The chain carries TRBV5-1 and TRBJ1-4; weak D call: TRBD1 (6 bases). V dropped 6 bases and J dropped 3 bases, with 15 bases sitting between them. The CDR3 contains 15 residues. The germline CDR1 and CDR2 sequences are SGHRS and YFSETQ. CDR3 nucleotide sequence: TGCGCCAGCACCGACAGGTCTGCGGCTAATGAAAAACTGTTTTTT. It is translated as CASTDRSAANEKLFF.

The sample holds many counts of this clonotype. This rearrangement joins TRBV7-2 to TRBJ2-3; D gene ambiguous. CDR3 length equals 14 residues. The germline V and J ends were trimmed by 3 bases and 0 bases, with 7 bases remaining between them. Germline-derived CDR1 and CDR2 are SGHTA and FQGNSA. CDR3 region: CASSFGSSTDTQYF. As DNA, the CDR3 is TGTGCCAGCAGCTTTGGCAGTAGCACAGATACGCAGTATTTT.

The table lists this clonotype with many counts. The rearrangement links TRBV5-1 to TRBJ2-7; tentative D call: TRBD1 (5 bases). The V gene lost 4 bases and the J gene lost 3 bases, with 8 bases spanning the gap. Germline loops: CDR1 SGHRS, CDR2 YFSETQ. The length of the CDR3 is 12 residues. CDR3 sequence reads: CASSRDSYEQYF. CDR3 nucleotide sequence: TGCGCCAGCAGCCGTGACAGCTACGAGCAGTACTTC.

This clonotype came up many times. V gene TRBV9 combines with J gene TRBJ1-1; D remains ambiguous. The germline gives CDR1 SGDLS, CDR2 YYNGEE. Trimming cost V 4 bases and J 1 base, with 14 bases left between them. CDR3 size: 15 residues. CDR3 protein: CASSPHRLGNTEAFF. DNA of the CDR3: TGTGCCAGCAGCCCCCACAGACTCGGGAACACTGAAGCTTTCTTT.

There are a few counts of this clonotype. This chain's CDR3 is CSVEGGGDEKLFF. CDR3 DNA sequence: TGCAGCGTCGAGGGGGGGGGAGATGAAAAACTGTTTTTT. The gene calls are TRBV29-1 and TRBJ1-4; D perhaps matches TRBD1 (6 bases). V gave up 6 bases and J gave up 6 bases, with 14 bases separating them. The CDR3 is 13 residues long. Germline loops: CDR1 SQVTM, CDR2 ANQGSEA.

This clonotype was recorded at least ten times. The chain carries TRBV5-1 and TRBJ2-5, with 8 nucleotides matching TRBD1. The length of the CDR3 is 14 residues. The trim removed 4 bases at V and 5 bases at J, leaving 7 bases unmatched. In germline, CDR1 is SGHRS, CDR2 YFSETQ. The CDR3 DNA is TGCGCCAGCAGCGTACAGGGGGTTGATGAGACCCAGTACTTC. Protein product: CASSVQGVDETQYF.

This clonotype was counted many times. This sequence joins TRBV29-1 and TRBJ2-3; D gene ambiguous. V lost 0 bases and J lost 5, with 9 bases in between. The CDR3 is 13 amino acids. CDR1 SQVTM and CDR2 ANQGSEA come from the germline V gene. CDR3 DNA sequence: TGCAGCGTTGAAGATCGGGTGGAAGATACGCAGTATTTT. It specifies CSVEDRVEDTQYF.

The chain is built from TRBV27 and TRBJ2-7; D is possibly TRBD1 (6 bases). Germline loops: CDR1 MNHEY, CDR2 SMNVEV (reference sequence). Trimming took off 3 bases at V and 4 bases at J, with 13 bases between the two ends. The CDR3 sequence is 14 residues long. Here the CDR3 reads CASSLQGPMYEQYF. Here the CDR3 DNA reads TGTGCCAGCAGTTTGCAGGGGCCGATGTACGAGCAGTACTTC.

This clonotype has only a few counts. In nucleotides, the CDR3 is TGTGCCAGCAGCTCGCTCACCGGGACAGGGGGCCCGAAAAACATTCAGTACTTC. Translation gives CASSSLTGTGGPKNIQYF. This chain uses TRBV11-2 with TRBJ2-4, with 12 bases lining up with TRBD1. This CDR3 is 18 amino acids long. With 4 bases clipped from V and 4 bases from J, the junction kept 11 bases outside the gene matches. Germline V gene lookup returns CDR1 SGHAT and CDR2 FQNNGV.

This clonotype was recorded many times. CDR3 residues: CSVGPGTGFSDTQYF. CDR3 in DNA: TGCAGCGTCGGCCCCGGGACAGGGTTTTCGGATACGCAGTATTTT. This chain uses TRBV29-1 with TRBJ2-3; 9 nucleotides match TRBD1. This CDR3 region has 15 residues. With 6 bases clipped from V and 6 bases from J, the junction kept 13 bases outside the gene matches. Germline CDR1 is SQVTM and CDR2 is ANQGSEA.

In its sample, this clonotype was seen a few times. V is TRBV9 and J is TRBJ2-1, with TRBD2 matching over 8 bases. J was trimmed by 9 bases and V by 1 base; bases with no gene match: 9. The CDR3 is 15 residues long. From germline, CDR1 is SGDLS and CDR2 YYNGEE. CDR3 residues: CASSVQAGARSEQFF. The CDR3 bases are TGTGCCAGCAGCGTACAAGCGGGAGCCCGCAGTGAGCAGTTCTTC.

This clonotype was seen at least ten times. V gene TRBV9 combines with J gene TRBJ2-3; D is uncertain. Trimming cost V 0 bases and J 3 bases, with 8 bases left between them. The CDR3 spans 14 residues. Germline loops: CDR1 SGDLS, CDR2 YYNGEE. The CDR3 loop is CASSVGAGTDTQYF. The CDR3 coding sequence is TGTGCCAGCAGCGTAGGGGCTGGAACAGATACGCAGTATTTT.

This clonotype was picked up many times. In DNA form, the CDR3 reads TGTGCCAGCAGCGCTCGTAGCGGGGGTCGCTACAATGAGCAGTTCTTC. Its protein is CASSARSGGRYNEQFF. V is TRBV7-2 and J is TRBJ2-1; TRBD2 matches 9 bases. Trimming at V came to 5 bases and at J to 3 bases, leaving 8 bases not matched to a gene. The germline gives CDR1 SGHTA, CDR2 FQGNSA. The CDR3 sequence is 16 residues long.